Below, 25 T cell receptor beta chains from the same sample are listed, as sequenced in a study of early T cells in non-severe SARS-CoV-2 infection. MiXCR was run by TCRdb on the 5' RACE reads, yielding one entry per CDR3 protein. The sample yields tens of thousands of distinct CDR3 sequences, 4.5% to 5% seen once. Sequences were obtained from whole blood. Receptors were obtained from an adult who was a healthcare worker with PCR-confirmed SARS-CoV-2 infection or an uninfected control (not recorded which).

This clonotype was counted many times. The chain uses TRBV7-9 and TRBJ1-5, with a tentative D call TRBD1 (5 bases). This CDR3 spans 13 amino acids. CDR1 SEHNR and CDR2 FQNEAQ come from the germline V gene (reference sequence). V was pared by 4 bases and J by 4 bases, with 8 bases between. CDR3 in amino acids: CASSWTSNQPQHF. CDR3 DNA: TGTGCCAGCAGCTGGACATCAAATCAGCCCCAGCATTTT.

This clonotype was seen at least ten times. The rearrangement links TRBV5-1 to TRBJ1-5; TRBD1 agrees at 11 bases. Germline-derived CDR1 and CDR2 are SGHRS and YFSETQ. V gave up 8 bases and J gave up 7 bases; unmatched junction bases: 8. This CDR3 is 14 amino acids long. CDR3 sequence reads: CARTDRGRRQPQHF. CDR3 bases: TGCGCCAGGACGGACAGGGGGCGGCGGCAGCCCCAGCATTTT.

Ten or more counts support this clonotype. The chain has TRBV19 and TRBJ2-5; 8 nucleotides agree with TRBD1. This CDR3 has 13 amino acids. Looked up from germline, CDR1 is LNHDA and CDR2 is SQIVND (reference sequence). With V trimmed by 4 bases and J by 3 bases, 1 base remained unmatched. As DNA, the CDR3 is TGTGCCAGTAGTAAGACAGGGGAAGAGACCCAGTACTTC. Protein: CASSKTGEETQYF.

In this sample, this clonotype turned up many times. The chain has TRBV7-9 and TRBJ2-1; TRBD1 matches 9 bases. Trimming took 1 base from V and 9 from J; bases not matched to a gene: 10. The V gene's germline CDR1 is SEHNR and CDR2 FQNEAQ (reference sequence). The CDR3 runs 16 residues. The CDR3, as DNA: TGTGCCAGCAGCTTAGTTTGGGACAGGGTTCTCTTTGAGCAGTTCTTC. This sequence encodes CASSLVWDRVLFEQFF.

This clonotype showed up many times. The chain carries TRBV24-1 and TRBJ2-1; D may be TRBD1 (5 bases). The V gene's germline CDR1 is KGHDR and CDR2 SFDVKD. This CDR3 is 12 amino acids long. V lost 3 bases and J 8 bases, leaving 7 bases between the germline ends. In nucleotides, the CDR3 is TGTGCCACCAGTGATGGCAGGGATGAGCAGTTCTTC. Its protein product is CATSDGRDEQFF.

This clonotype was seen many times. CDR3 loop: CASSPGATKYNEQFF. The DNA of the CDR3 is TGTGCCAGCAGTCCGGGGGCCACGAAATACAATGAGCAGTTCTTC. The genes are TRBV12-3 or TRBV12-4 and TRBJ2-1, with D tentatively TRBD1 or TRBD2 (6 bases each). Trimming took off 5 bases at V and 4 bases at J, with 15 bases between the two ends. The CDR3 is 15 amino acids.

The rearrangement uses TRBV2 and TRBJ2-5; D may correspond to TRBD1 or TRBD2 (5 bases each). The CDR3 contains 15 residues. Germline CDR1 is SNHLY and CDR2 is FYNNEI. The ends were cut back, 3 bases at V and 1 base at J, with 12 bases in the middle. The CDR3 loop is CASSDGWGRQETQYF. CDR3 nucleotide sequence: TGTGCCAGCAGTGATGGATGGGGACGCCAAGAGACCCAGTACTTC.

This clonotype was counted a few times. This chain uses TRBV20-1 with TRBJ2-2; TRBD2 matches at 10 bases. The CDR3 consists of 15 residues. Germline values: CDR1 DFQATT, CDR2 SNEGSKA (reference sequence). V lost 6 bases, J lost 4 bases, and 8 bases stayed unmatched. DNA for the CDR3: TGCAGTGCAAAAGCGGGAGGGCCGGGCACCGGGGAGCTGTTTTTT. Protein sequence: CSAKAGGPGTGELFF.

There are many counts of this clonotype. The J gene is TRBJ2-1, the V gene TRBV7-7, with 9 bases matching TRBD1. CDR3 length equals 14 residues. V was clipped by 1 base and J by 7 bases; unmatched bases: 2. Germline V gives CDR1 SSHAT, CDR2 FNYEAQ (reference sequence). The CDR3 bases are TGTGCCAGCAGCTTAGGCGGGACAGGGAATGAGCAGTTCTTC. Its translation: CASSLGGTGNEQFF.

This clonotype has only a few counts. The chain recombines TRBV28 with TRBJ2-1, with D unresolved. CDR1 MDHEN and CDR2 SYDVKM come from the germline V gene. This CDR3 has 16 residues. With 6 bases removed from V and 1 base from J, the gap between germline ends came to 16 bases. Here the CDR3 reads CASSPRWGGSYNEQFF. The CDR3 DNA sequence: TGTGCCAGCAGCCCCAGATGGGGTGGGTCCTACAATGAGCAGTTCTTC.

This clonotype appeared many times. The J gene is TRBJ1-1, the V gene TRBV29-1; unclear D gene. Trimming cost V 7 bases and J 1 base, with 13 bases left between them. This CDR3 has 13 amino acids. CDR1 and CDR2 (germline): SQVTM, ANQGSEA. CDR3 region: CSAEAGSNTEAFF. In DNA form, the CDR3 reads TGCAGCGCTGAGGCGGGATCGAACACTGAAGCTTTCTTT.

V and J are TRBV12-3 or TRBV12-4 and TRBJ2-3; D may match TRBD1 or TRBD2 (6 bases each). V lost 3 bases and J 4 bases, leaving 8 bases between the germline ends. The CDR3 totals 13 residues. CDR3 protein: CASSFRGPDTQYF. CDR3 nucleotide sequence: TGTGCCAGCAGTTTCCGGGGGCCAGATACGCAGTATTTT.

V is TRBV7-2 and J is TRBJ2-7, with TRBD2 matching over 8 bases. CDR1 and CDR2 (germline): SGHTA, FQGNSA. After removal of 1 base from V and 4 bases from J, the junction contained 9 bases not matched to a gene. This CDR3 comprises 16 residues. Here the CDR3 DNA reads TGTGCCAGCAGCTTAGGTGCCGGGACTAGTCATTACGAGCAGTACTTC. It specifies CASSLGAGTSHYEQYF.

As to this clonotype: This may be a read error: a much more frequent sequence differs by one nucleotide. The CDR3 spells CVSSLVSGWSTGELFF. The CDR3, as DNA: TGTGTCAGCAGCTTAGTGTCCGGGTGGAGCACCGGGGAGCTGTTTTTT. This rearrangement joins TRBV7-2 to TRBJ2-2; D unresolved. Germline lookup yields CDR1 SGHTA and CDR2 FQGNSA. The CDR3 extends over 16 amino acids.

This clonotype was counted at least ten times. The chain has TRBV7-6 and TRBJ1-3; no reliable D call. V was cut by 5 bases and J by 0 bases, with 20 bases left in between. This CDR3 contains 18 residues. CDR1 is SGHVS and CDR2 is FNYEAQ in the germline V gene. The CDR3, as DNA: TGTGCCAGCAGCGTTACCCCCCCATATATGAGCTCTGGAAACACCATATATTTT. Amino acids: CASSVTPPYMSSGNTIYF. Full variable domain (missing parts from reference TRBV7-6 and TRBJ1-3): GAGVSQSPRYKVTKRGQDVALRCDPISGHVSLYWYRQALGQGPEFLTYFNYEAQQDKSGLPNDRFSAERPEGSISTLTIQRTEQRDSAMYRCASSVTPPYMSSGNTIYFGEGSWLTVV.

This clonotype was picked up many times. The V call is TRBV7-9, the J call TRBJ2-1, with TRBD2 matching 12 bases. CDR3 size: 16 residues. V shed 5 bases, J shed 7 bases, and the junction held 9 bases outside the gene matches. CDR1 and CDR2 (germline): SEHNR, FQNEAQ (reference sequence). CDR3 region: CASSVTTSGSRNEQFF. CDR3 nucleotide sequence: TGTGCCAGCAGCGTAACGACTAGCGGGAGTAGGAATGAGCAGTTCTTC.

The chain combines TRBV5-1 with TRBJ2-5, with 7 bases that match TRBD1. Germline CDR1 reads SGHRS; CDR2 reads YFSETQ. The length of the CDR3 is 16 residues. V dropped 3 bases and J dropped 5; count of bases not matched to a gene: 13. The DNA for the CDR3 is TGCGCCAGCAGCTCCCGGGACAGATCCTATCGGGAGACCCAGTACTTC. Translated: CASSSRDRSYRETQYF.

This chain connects TRBV4-2 to TRBJ2-7; D is perhaps TRBD1 (5 bases). Germline-derived CDR1 and CDR2 are LGHNA and YNFKEQ. V lost 0 bases, J lost 6 bases, and 15 bases lay in between. The CDR3 extends over 15 amino acids. The CDR3 DNA is TGTGCCAGCAGCCAAGATACCAGGGAAGGTCGCGAGCAGTACTTC. Encoded protein: CASSQDTREGREQYF.

This CDR3 is CAWSVLAGGEQYF. CDR3 bases: TGTGCCTGGAGTGTCCTAGCGGGAGGCGAGCAGTACTTC. This rearrangement joins TRBV30 to TRBJ2-7; 11 bases match TRBD2. Germline CDR1 reads GTSNPN; CDR2 reads SVGIG (reference sequence). V dropped 0 bases and J dropped 6; count of bases not matched to a gene: 1. There are 13 residues in the CDR3.

Ten or more counts support this clonotype. The chain links TRBV20-1 to TRBJ2-7; D ambiguous. Trimming removed 6 bases at V and 6 bases at J, with 24 bases between. There are 15 residues in the CDR3. CDR1 and CDR2 (germline): DFQATT, SNEGSKA (reference sequence). The CDR3 DNA reads as TGCAGTGCCAGTAGACGACGGAGCCTTTTCGGCGAGCAGTACTTC. Encoded protein: CSASRRRSLFGEQYF.

V usage is TRBV29-1 and J usage is TRBJ2-3; tentatively, D is TRBD1 or TRBD2 (5 bases each). CDR1 is SQVTM, CDR2 ANQGSEA, per germline. The CDR3 contains 13 residues. V gave up 1 base and J gave up 2 bases, with 7 bases separating them. The CDR3 loop is CSVEGGSTDTQYF. In DNA, the CDR3 is TGCAGCGTTGAAGGGGGGTCCACAGATACGCAGTATTTT.

This clonotype was picked up a small number of times. The chain joins TRBV9 to TRBJ2-7; 7 bases are a match to TRBD2. CDR1 SGDLS and CDR2 YYNGEE come from the germline V gene. The CDR3 extends over 21 amino acids. V lost 3 bases to trimming and J lost 6 bases; unmatched junction nucleotides: 30. The CDR3 DNA follows: TGTGCCAGCAGCGCCTACGGAGTTCCTGGCGTCAGCGGGGATTCACTCATCGAGCAGTACTTC. Translated, it gives CASSAYGVPGVSGDSLIEQYF.

This chain connects TRBV12-3 or TRBV12-4 to TRBJ2-1; 11 bases map to TRBD2. J gave up 7 bases and V 2 bases, and 4 bases lay outside the gene matches. The CDR3 totals 15 residues. The CDR3, as DNA: TGTGCCAGCAGTTTATCATCTAGCGGGAGGAATGAGCAGTTCTTC. Protein sequence: CASSLSSSGRNEQFF.

Worth noting for this clonotype: Since the CDR3 does not end with the conserved phenylalanine or tryptophan, this likely comes from a read error. This chain uses TRBV5-1 with TRBJ2-5, with 9 bases matching TRBD2. CDR1 and CDR2 (germline): SGHRS, YFSETQ. J lost 5 bases, V lost 4 bases, and 9 bases had no gene match. The CDR3 has 15 amino acids. The CDR3 DNA reads TGCGCCAGCAGCGAAGTGTTGACTAGCGGCGAGACCCAGTACATC. Its protein product is CASSEVLTSGETQYI.

This clonotype was seen at least ten times. This chain links TRBV9 with TRBJ2-4, with a possible D match to TRBD1 (5 bases). Trimming took off 0 bases at V and 13 bases at J, with 14 bases between the two ends. The CDR3 is made up of 13 amino acids. Germline values: CDR1 SGDLS, CDR2 YYNGEE. The CDR3 nucleotides are TGTGCCAGCAGCGTAGCCCTCAACGGACACCAGTACTTC. Protein sequence: CASSVALNGHQYF.